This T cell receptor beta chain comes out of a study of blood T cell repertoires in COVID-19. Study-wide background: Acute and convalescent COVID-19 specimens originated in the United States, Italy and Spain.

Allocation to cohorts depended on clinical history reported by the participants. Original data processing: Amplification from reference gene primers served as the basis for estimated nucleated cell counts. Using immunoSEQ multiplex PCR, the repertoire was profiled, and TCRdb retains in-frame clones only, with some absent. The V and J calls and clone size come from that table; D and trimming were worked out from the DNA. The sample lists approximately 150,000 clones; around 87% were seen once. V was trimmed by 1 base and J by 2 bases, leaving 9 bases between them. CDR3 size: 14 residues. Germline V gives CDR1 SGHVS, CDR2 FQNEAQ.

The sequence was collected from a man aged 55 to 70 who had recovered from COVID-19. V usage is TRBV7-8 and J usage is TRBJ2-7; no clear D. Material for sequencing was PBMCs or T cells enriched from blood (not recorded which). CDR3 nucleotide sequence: TGTGCCAGCAGCTTAGAACTATACCCCTACGAGCAGTACTTC. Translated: CASSLELYPYEQYF.